These T cell receptor beta chains were read from a single sample in a study of T cells in localized non-small cell lung cancer. The table came from immunoSEQ multiplex PCR; TCRdb's copy has only in-frame clones and leaves some out. The sample has approximately 1,800 clones, roughly a quarter seen once; the top ten hold 9.7%. The source material was normal lung tissue next to the tumor, sampled before any cancer treatment. The receptors originated from a male donor older than 55 with stage I lung adenocarcinoma. The CDR3 runs from the conserved cysteine through the conserved F or W. The order of the fields is CDR3 DNA, CDR3 protein, D gene, V gene, CDR3 length, clone size, J gene. A D gene is named only where the DNA matches it firmly. Some rows have no size entry. The others give once, few or many, or a class for an expanded clone.

CDR3nt: TGCAGCTTTACCGGGACTCCCATATACAATGAGCAGTTCTTC
CDR3aa: CSFTGTPIYNEQFF
d_gene: -
v_gene: TRBV29-1
len: 14
abundance: few
j_gene: TRBJ2-1

CDR3nt: TGTGCCAGTAGTCCCGGGGCCACATACCGGGGCCCTAGCACAGATACGCAGTATTTT
CDR3aa: CASSPGATYRGPSTDTQYF
d_gene: -
v_gene: TRBV19
len: 19
abundance: -
j_gene: TRBJ2-3

CDR3nt: TGTGCCAGCAGTGACGATGACCTAGGAAGGACAGATACGCAGTATTTT
CDR3aa: CASSDDDLGRTDTQYF
d_gene: -
v_gene: TRBV6-8
len: 16
abundance: -
j_gene: TRBJ2-3

CDR3nt: TGTGCCTGGAGTGTACCGGGGCCGGATTCACCCCTCCACTTT
CDR3aa: CAWSVPGPDSPLHF
d_gene: -
v_gene: TRBV30
len: 14
abundance: -
j_gene: TRBJ1-6

CDR3nt: TGTGCCAGCAGCTCGAGGGGGAAGTTTAGCAATCAGCCCCAGCATTTT
CDR3aa: CASSSRGKFSNQPQHF
d_gene: -
v_gene: TRBV11-3
len: 16
abundance: large
j_gene: TRBJ1-5

CDR3nt: TGTGCCAGTAGTTCCCGGGCAGATACGCAGTATTTT
CDR3aa: CASSSRADTQYF
d_gene: -
v_gene: TRBV19
len: 12
abundance: -
j_gene: TRBJ2-3

CDR3nt: TGTGCCAGCAGCGGGACAGGGAATGATCAGCCCCAGCATTTT
CDR3aa: CASSGTGNDQPQHF
d_gene: TRBD1
v_gene: TRBV9
len: 14
abundance: few
j_gene: TRBJ1-5

CDR3nt: TGCGCCAGCAGCCAAGAGAAGGTCGGCAATCAGCCCCAGCATTTT
CDR3aa: CASSQEKVGNQPQHF
d_gene: -
v_gene: TRBV4-1
len: 15
abundance: -
j_gene: TRBJ1-5

CDR3nt: TGTGCCAGCAGCACAAGCCCCGGACAGGGGACCAACTATGGCTACACCTTC
CDR3aa: CASSTSPGQGTNYGYTF
d_gene: TRBD1
v_gene: TRBV7-7
len: 17
abundance: few
j_gene: TRBJ1-2

CDR3nt: TGTGCCAGCAGTCCTCTCTTGTCCTCTGGAAACACCATATATTTT
CDR3aa: CASSPLLSSGNTIYF
d_gene: -
v_gene: TRBV6-8
len: 15
abundance: few
j_gene: TRBJ1-3

CDR3nt: TGTGCCAGCTCACTACGGGACAGCTTGAACACTGAAGCTTTCTTT
CDR3aa: CASSLRDSLNTEAFF
d_gene: TRBD1
v_gene: TRBV18
len: 15
abundance: few
j_gene: TRBJ1-1

CDR3nt: TGTGCCAGTAAGGAGGCCGACATTCGAGATACGCAGTATTTT
CDR3aa: CASKEADIRDTQYF
d_gene: -
v_gene: TRBV19
len: 14
abundance: -
j_gene: TRBJ2-3

CDR3nt: TGTGCCTGGAGTGTAAAATCAGATGAAAAACTGTTTTTT
CDR3aa: CAWSVKSDEKLFF
d_gene: -
v_gene: TRBV30
len: 13
abundance: -
j_gene: TRBJ1-4

CDR3nt: TGTGCCAGCAGTTTCACCCGGGACAGGGTTAGTTCACCCCTCCACTTT
CDR3aa: CASSFTRDRVSSPLHF
d_gene: TRBD1
v_gene: TRBV6-8
len: 16
abundance: few
j_gene: TRBJ1-6

CDR3nt: TGTGCCAGCTCGAGACCCCGGGGGGTCGTTAATTCACCCCTCCACTTT
CDR3aa: CASSRPRGVVNSPLHF
d_gene: -
v_gene: TRBV6-8
len: 16
abundance: -
j_gene: TRBJ1-6

CDR3nt: TGTGCCTGGAGTCGAGGGACAGGCTCCGGAAACACCATATATTTT
CDR3aa: CAWSRGTGSGNTIYF
d_gene: TRBD1
v_gene: TRBV30
len: 15
abundance: -
j_gene: TRBJ1-3

CDR3nt: TGTGCCAGCAGCTTGTTGACAGGGGGAAACGGGGAGCTGTTTTTT
CDR3aa: CASSLLTGGNGELFF
d_gene: TRBD1
v_gene: TRBV11-3
len: 15
abundance: -
j_gene: TRBJ2-2

CDR3nt: TGTGCCAGCAGCCTCCGGGACAGGGGGACCGGGGAGCTGTTTTTT
CDR3aa: CASSLRDRGTGELFF
d_gene: -
v_gene: TRBV7-5
len: 15
abundance: few
j_gene: TRBJ2-2

CDR3nt: TGTGCCAGCACCGGGGGCCAGGCGTCCCCCTACGAGCAGTACTTC
CDR3aa: CASTGGQASPYEQYF
d_gene: -
v_gene: TRBV9
len: 15
abundance: -
j_gene: TRBJ2-7

CDR3nt: TGTGCCAGCAGTGAAGCGCTTGGGGAGATACTCTACGAGCAGTACTTC
CDR3aa: CASSEALGEILYEQYF
d_gene: -
v_gene: TRBV9
len: 16
abundance: medium-sized
j_gene: TRBJ2-7

CDR3nt: TGTGCCAGCAGCTTGGGGCCAAGACAGGAAGTCACTGAAGCTTTCTTT
CDR3aa: CASSLGPRQEVTEAFF
d_gene: -
v_gene: TRBV11-3
len: 16
abundance: -
j_gene: TRBJ1-1

CDR3nt: TGTGCCTGGACTACCGCCGCCACAGATACGCAGTATTTT
CDR3aa: CAWTTAATDTQYF
d_gene: -
v_gene: TRBV30
len: 13
abundance: -
j_gene: TRBJ2-3

CDR3nt: TGTGCCAGCAGCTTGGGGACAGGGACGCGTGGCTACACCTTC
CDR3aa: CASSLGTGTRGYTF
d_gene: TRBD1
v_gene: TRBV11-3
len: 14
abundance: -
j_gene: TRBJ1-2

CDR3nt: TGTGCCAGTAGTATAGGGCAGGTCACCGGGGAGCTGTTTTTT
CDR3aa: CASSIGQVTGELFF
d_gene: -
v_gene: TRBV19
len: 14
abundance: few
j_gene: TRBJ2-2

CDR3nt: TGTGCCAGCAGTAGAAATCCGGGACCCACAACAAACTATGGCTACACCTTC
CDR3aa: CASSRNPGPTTNYGYTF
d_gene: -
v_gene: TRBV6-8
len: 17
abundance: large
j_gene: TRBJ1-2

CDR3nt: TGCGCCAGCAGCCCCACTCTCGACAGGGTTCCTAACTATGGCTACACCTTC
CDR3aa: CASSPTLDRVPNYGYTF
d_gene: TRBD1
v_gene: TRBV5-1
len: 17
abundance: -
j_gene: TRBJ1-2

CDR3nt: TGTGCCAGTAGTATTGTCTGGGGGGCAACCGGGGAGCTGTTTTTT
CDR3aa: CASSIVWGATGELFF
d_gene: -
v_gene: TRBV19
len: 15
abundance: -
j_gene: TRBJ2-2

CDR3nt: TGTGCCAGCAGTCCTTTTACTAGAGGGGGCTACGAGCAGTACTTC
CDR3aa: CASSPFTRGGYEQYF
d_gene: -
v_gene: TRBV6-8
len: 15
abundance: few
j_gene: TRBJ2-7

CDR3nt: TGTGCCAGCAGCTTAGTTGGGCAGGGGACTGAAGCTTTCTTT
CDR3aa: CASSLVGQGTEAFF
d_gene: -
v_gene: TRBV11-3
len: 14
abundance: few
j_gene: TRBJ1-1

CDR3nt: TGTGCCAGCAGCGGGACAGTTAATCAGCCCCAGCATTTT
CDR3aa: CASSGTVNQPQHF
d_gene: TRBD1
v_gene: TRBV6-8
len: 13
abundance: few
j_gene: TRBJ1-5

CDR3nt: TGTGCCTGGAGTTCAGAGGGCTCTACGAGGCAGTACTTC
CDR3aa: CAWSSEGSTRQYF
d_gene: -
v_gene: TRBV30
len: 13
abundance: -
j_gene: TRBJ2-7

CDR3nt: TGTGCCAGTAGATTGTCCGGGACAGGGGAACACGAGCAGTACTTC
CDR3aa: CASRLSGTGEHEQYF
d_gene: TRBD1
v_gene: TRBV19
len: 15
abundance: -
j_gene: TRBJ2-7